The clone carrying this T cell receptor (beta chain) was picked up a small number of times. The sample originates from a study of T cell repertoires in cytomegalovirus infection. TCRdb reprocessed the reads via MiXCR and lists one record per CDR3 protein. The sample records approximately 290,000 distinct CDR3 sequences, about 26% being singletons. The sample consisted of PBMCs. The receptor's source is a human donor in good health (CMV status not recorded). Some clones in this sample may be carry-over from other donors' samples.

The CDR3 DNA reads TGTGCCAGCAGGCGGCAAGCCGGAAGTGAGCAGTTCTTC. Translating it yields CASRRQAGSEQFF. The V call is TRBV28, the J call TRBJ2-1, with D unclear. Germline CDR1 is MDHEN and CDR2 is SYDVKM. V was pared by 6 bases and J by 9 bases, with 15 bases between. The CDR3 is 13 amino acids.